A single sample gave rise to the 9 T cell receptor beta chains below, sequenced in a study of cytomegalovirus exposure and HLA in healthy donors. Primers for the PCR totalled 60 Vbeta and 13 Jbeta. Method: immunoSEQ multiplex PCR; TCRdb's copy keeps in-frame clones and lacks some. Seen here are a few hundred thousand clones, almost 80% observed once, and the top ten hold around 2%. The specimen was PBMCs. Receptor source: a young man in good health and CMV-seronegative.

The sample holds a few counts of this clone. The V gene is TRBV6-5, the J gene TRBJ2-1; 8 nucleotides line up with TRBD2. V shed 8 bases, J shed 5 bases, and the junction held 8 bases outside the gene matches. The CDR3 is 14 amino acids. Germline CDR1 and CDR2: MNHEY and SVGAGI. CDR3 region: CASGAPGGDNEQFF. CDR3 nucleotide sequence: TGTGCCAGCGGGGCTCCGGGGGGGGACAATGAGCAGTTCTTC.

The rearrangement links TRBV28 to TRBJ1-1; a weak D match, TRBD1 (5 bases). The germline V gene encodes CDR1 MDHEN and CDR2 SYDVKM. The CDR3 is made up of 15 amino acids. The ends were cut back, 6 bases at V and 3 bases at J, with 17 bases in the middle. DNA of the CDR3: TGTGCCAGCAGCTTCCCTGGGAGGGGTTACACTGAAGCTTTCTTT. Translated, it gives CASSFPGRGYTEAFF. Based on the CDR3 plus reference TRBV28 and TRBJ1-1, the full variable domain is DVKVTQSSRYLVKRTGEKVFLECVQDMDHENMFWYRQDPGLGLRLIYFSYDVKMKEKGDIPEGYSVSREKKERFSLILESASTNQTSMYLCASSFPGRGYTEAFFGQGTRLTVV.

This clone was counted between two and nine times. The CDR3 sequence is CASSPSNYGYTF. The CDR3 nucleotides are TGTGCCAGCAGCCCAAGCAACTATGGCTACACCTTC. The chain couples TRBV14 to TRBJ1-2; no definite D call. The CDR3 totals 12 residues. V lost 4 bases and J lost 2, with 5 bases in between. Germline loops: CDR1 SGHDN, CDR2 FVKESK.

This clone was observed a single time. The CDR3 here is CAISVAGESSYTF. The DNA of the CDR3 is TGTGCCATCAGTGTGGCAGGGGAAAGTTCCTACACCTTC. The chain recombines TRBV10-3 with TRBJ1-2, with D possibly matching TRBD1 (6 bases). The V end lost 4 bases, the J end lost 10 bases, and 16 bases lay between the germline ends. The CDR3 loop spans 13 amino acids. Germline V lookup: CDR1 ENHRY, CDR2 SYGVKD.

This sequence joins TRBV10-3 and TRBJ2-7, with D possibly being TRBD1 (6 bases). Between the trimmed V and J ends, which lost 11 bases and 2 bases, there was a span of 13 bases. This CDR3 spans 12 amino acids. CDR1 is ENHRY and CDR2 is SYGVKD in the germline V gene. Here the CDR3 DNA reads TGTGCCGCCTCACAGGGAACCTACGAGCAGTACTTC. This gives the protein CAASQGTYEQYF.

The rearrangement joins TRBV7-9 to TRBJ2-7; 8 bases agree with TRBD1. The V and J ends lost 7 bases and 4 bases, in that order; junction bases with no gene match: 12. Germline values: CDR1 SEHNR, CDR2 FQNEAQ (reference sequence). This CDR3 region has 15 residues. The CDR3 reads CASIRITGGWYEQYF. The CDR3 DNA is TGTGCCAGCATTAGAATTACAGGGGGGTGGTACGAGCAGTACTTC.

This sequence joins TRBV25-1 and TRBJ2-3, with 8 positions matching TRBD1. The germline CDR1 and CDR2 sequences are MGHDK and SYGVNS. The CDR3 is 15 residues long. The V and J ends lost 6 bases and 2 bases, in that order; junction bases with no gene match: 7. CDR3 nucleotide sequence: TGTGCCAGCAGCGAGCAGGGGGCGTCCACAGATACGCAGTATTTT. It is translated as CASSEQGASTDTQYF.

The chain combines TRBV5-8 with TRBJ2-2; maybe TRBD1 (6 bases). CDR1 SGHTS and CDR2 YDEGEE come from the germline V gene. The germline V and J ends were trimmed by 3 bases and 7 bases, with 13 bases remaining between them. The CDR3 totals 14 residues. CDR3 residues: CASSSGQSGGELFF. CDR3 in DNA: TGTGCCAGCAGCTCGGGACAATCGGGCGGGGAGCTGTTTTTT. Variable domain in full (rest from reference TRBV5-8 and TRBJ2-2): EAGVTQSPTHLIKTRGQQATLRCSPISGHTSVYWYQQALGLGLQFLLWYDEGEERNRGNFPPRFSGRQFPNYSSELNVNALELEDSALYLCASSSGQSGGELFFGEGSRLTVL.

As DNA, the CDR3 is TGTGCCAGTAGTGCGTCGGGACAGGGGGCAGGAGGCTACACCTTC. It encodes CASSASGQGAGGYTF. The chain combines TRBV19 with TRBJ1-2; 12 positions match TRBD1. V shed 5 bases and J 8 bases; nucleotides not matched to a gene: 9. Germline values: CDR1 LNHDA, CDR2 SQIVND (reference sequence). This CDR3 region has 15 residues.